The T cell receptor beta chain under discussion was sequenced for a study of stem cell transplantation in POMP-related autoinflammatory disease. Background on the study: Before transplant, CD4+ T cells skewed naive and CD8+ proportions were low.

PRAID featured immunodeficiency plus autoinflammation. Note on this clone: Its antigen is unknown.

Study outcomes and limitations: Across all analyzed T-cell subsets, patients with PRAID tended toward reduced diversity and increased clonality. Fewer unique TRB V-J gene pairings were identified in patients with PRAID.

Libraries were prepared by immunoSEQ multiplex PCR; TCRdb keeps only in-frame clonotypes and omits some of them. The repertoire consists of 9,000 to 10,000 clones, with about 76% occurring once and the leading ten covering approximately 4.4%. The CDR3 runs to 12 residues. Germline assignment: CDR1 SGHAT and CDR2 FQNNGV. V gave up 3 bases and J gave up 6 bases, with 8 bases separating them. The clonotype was recovered from a human patient with POMP-related autoinflammation and immune dysregulation (PRAID). Some T cells may be provided by the graft donor. Material: CD4+ T cells from PBMCs, obtained after stem cell transplantation. The genes are TRBV11-2 and TRBJ2-5, with a weak D call TRBD2 (5 bases). The CDR3 is CASSFGEKTQYF. The CDR3 DNA reads TGTGCCAGCAGCTTTGGGGAGAAGACCCAGTACTTC.